This T cell receptor beta chain originates from a study of shared clonotypes between healthy human individuals. General study findings and limits: Clonotypes which were not shared had lower generation probabilities than clonotypes that all four donors shared.

Each subset's genomic DNA was split evenly across several immunoSEQ plates. TCRdb's copy holds only in-frame clones and misses some; the assay was immunoSEQ multiplex PCR. The table shows some 1 million clones, with more than 60% occurring only once. Turning to this clone: Its antigen is still unknown.

CDR1 is MNHNS, CDR2 SASEGT, per germline. This CDR3 has 11 amino acids. Deletions cut 5 bases from V and 1 base from J, with 2 bases between. Donors comprised only Caucasian adults living in Nashville, Tennessee. The V and J genes are TRBV6-1 and TRBJ1-2; no clear D. The origin of this receptor is a man aged 18 to 29 in good health. The specimen sequenced was memory CD4+ T cells sorted from blood. As to subset: CD45RA-negative fraction. The CDR3 DNA follows: TGTGCCAGCAGTCTTAACTATGGCTACACCTTC. It is translated as CASSLNYGYTF.